This is a list of T cell receptor beta chains from one sample in a study of shared clonotypes between healthy human individuals. TCRdb keeps only in-frame clones here, not all; method: immunoSEQ multiplex PCR. The table lists 650,000 to 700,000 clones, roughly 88% of them singletons. The sample was memory CD8+ T cells from PBMCs. The source is a young man in good health. Some clones in this sample may be carry-over from other donors' samples. The CDR3 runs from the conserved cysteine through the conserved F or W. D genes are given only for firm matches. Clone size appears in some rows only: once, few, many, or a class for an expanded clone.

d_call	v_call	clone_size	j_call	cdr3_nt	cdr3_aa
-	TRBV7-3	-	TRBJ2-7	TGTGCCAGCAGCTTAAACATCCAGGGGCGAGCCTACGAGCAGTACTTC	CASSLNIQGRAYEQYF
-	TRBV7-2	-	TRBJ1-1	TGTGCCAGCAGCAGCACAGGGAACACTGAAGCTTTCTTT	CASSSTGNTEAFF
TRBD2	TRBV9	-	TRBJ2-1	TGTGCCAGCAGCGTAATGGGGGGGTACAATGAGCAGTTCTTC	CASSVMGGYNEQFF
-	TRBV4-1	-	TRBJ1-5	TGCGCCAGCAGCCAACAGTTCACCCAGCCCCAGCATTTT	CASSQQFTQPQHF
-	TRBV12-2	-	TRBJ2-5	TGTGCAAGTCGCTCCCCCGGGACTAACTATCAAGAGACCCAGTACTTC	CASRSPGTNYQETQYF
TRBD1	TRBV28	-	TRBJ2-7	TGTGCCAGCAGGGTAACGGGACAGAACTTCCCCTACGAGCAGTACTTC	CASRVTGQNFPYEQYF
-	TRBV13	-	TRBJ1-1	TGTGCCAGCAGCTTAGGCGCAGGTAACAATGAAGCTTTCTTT	CASSLGAGNNEAFF
-	TRBV28	once	TRBJ2-5	TGTGCCAGCAGTTTAAATGCAGGGGTGGAGACCCAGTACTTC	CASSLNAGVETQYF
TRBD2	TRBV7-9	-	TRBJ2-7	TGTGCCAGCAGCTTAGAGGGCGCGGGAGCCCTCGAGCAGTACTTC	CASSLEGAGALEQYF
TRBD2	TRBV4-3	-	TRBJ2-7	TGCGCCAGCAGCCAAGATAGCGGGAGTATCTACGAGCAGTACTTC	CASSQDSGSIYEQYF
-	TRBV4-3	once	TRBJ1-3	TGCGCCAGCAGCCAAGAACGGGCGGGCTTGTCTAACTCTGGAAACACCATATATTTT	CASSQERAGLSNSGNTIYF
TRBD2	TRBV6-1	-	TRBJ2-7	TGTGCCACCTTCAGCGGGAGTGCCTACGAGCAGTACTTC	CATFSGSAYEQYF
TRBD1	TRBV28	-	TRBJ1-5	TGTGCCAGCAGCAGTATCAGAGGGGACAGGGGGTTTCAGCCCCAGCATTTT	CASSSIRGDRGFQPQHF
-	TRBV9	-	TRBJ1-1	TGTGCCAGCAGCGTAGTTGCGGGAGGGGGCACTGAAGCTTTCTTT	CASSVVAGGGTEAFF
-	TRBV5-6	few	TRBJ1-1	TGTGCCAGCAAAGATAACACTGAAGCTTTCTTT	CASKDNTEAFF
-	TRBV19	-	TRBJ1-5	TGTGCCAGTAGTCCCCTCGGGGTACCGAATCAGCCCCAGCATTTT	CASSPLGVPNQPQHF
TRBD2	TRBV6-5	-	TRBJ2-7	TGTGCCAGCAGTTATCTCGTGACTAGCGATTCCTACGAGCAGTACTTC	CASSYLVTSDSYEQYF
TRBD2	TRBV29-1	-	TRBJ2-3	TGCAGCGTTGAGACTGTGGGACTAGCGAGCACAGATACGCAGTATTTT	CSVETVGLASTDTQYF
-	TRBV29-1	-	TRBJ2-1	TGCAGCGTTGTTGCGGGGAACAATGAGCAGTTCTTC	CSVVAGNNEQFF
-	TRBV4-1	few	TRBJ1-5	TGCGCCAGCAGCCAAGATTCCAGGCCGAATCAGCCCCAGCATTTT	CASSQDSRPNQPQHF
-	TRBV5-8	-	TRBJ1-5	TGTGCCAGCAGCACAGACGGTGATAGCAATCAGCCCCAGCATTTT	CASSTDGDSNQPQHF
TRBD1	TRBV5-1	once	TRBJ2-7	TGCGCCAGCAGCTGGTTCCCGGGACAGAGAGACGAGCAGTACTTC	CASSWFPGQRDEQYF
-	TRBV7-6	-	TRBJ1-1	TGTGCCAGCAGCTTGTGGGGGAACACTGAAGCTTTCTTT	CASSLWGNTEAFF
TRBD1	TRBV9	once	TRBJ2-7	TGTGCCAGCAGCGGAGGGGACAGCGCAACCTACGAGCAGTACTTC	CASSGGDSATYEQYF
-	TRBV7-9	-	TRBJ1-2	TGTGCCAGCAGCCTGAGGGGCAGGGCCTATGGCTACACCTTC	CASSLRGRAYGYTF
-	TRBV7-2	few	TRBJ1-1	TGTGCCAGCAGCTCGGGACGGGTGAACACTGAAGCTTTCTTT	CASSSGRVNTEAFF
-	TRBV18	-	TRBJ1-4	TGTGCCAGCTCACCAGACAGGACCCAGGGCCCTAATGAAAAACTGTTTTTT	CASSPDRTQGPNEKLFF
-	TRBV10-3	-	TRBJ2-1	TGTGCCATCAGTGACGTTGGCTACTACAATGAGCAGTTCTTC	CAISDVGYYNEQFF
-	TRBV27	once	TRBJ2-1	TGTGCCAGCAGTTTATCGGAGGGCGAGCAGTTCTTC	CASSLSEGEQFF
TRBD2	TRBV7-3	-	TRBJ2-2	TGTGCCAGCAGCTTAAGACTAGCGGGAGTCGGCGGGGAGCTGTTTTTT	CASSLRLAGVGGELFF
TRBD1	TRBV2	-	TRBJ1-5	TGTGCCAGCAGAGAGGACAGGGGATATAGCAATCAGCCCCAGCATTTT	CASREDRGYSNQPQHF
-	TRBV6-4	-	TRBJ1-6	TGTGCCAGCAGTGCCACGACTGGAGAGTATTCACCCCTCCACTTT	CASSATTGEYSPLHF
-	TRBV7-2	-	TRBJ1-5	TGTGCCAGCAGCTTAGGACGGTTCAGCAATCAGCCCCAGCATTTT	CASSLGRFSNQPQHF
TRBD2	TRBV4-1	-	TRBJ2-1	TGCGCCAGCAGCCAACGGGCCTCCGTGGTAGCGGGAATATACAATGAGCAGTTCTTC	CASSQRASVVAGIYNEQFF
-	TRBV7-9	-	TRBJ1-1	TGTGCCAGCAGCATAGGTACCACTGAAGCTTTCTTT	CASSIGTTEAFF
-	TRBV27	-	TRBJ2-7	TGTGCCAGCCGAGAGCAGGGTACCTACGAGCAGTACTTC	CASREQGTYEQYF
TRBD1	TRBV7-7	-	TRBJ1-1	TGTGCCAGCCCAGGGGGAGACATGAACACTGAAGCTTTCTTT	CASPGGDMNTEAFF
TRBD2	TRBV29-1	-	TRBJ2-1	TGCAGCGGTGGGGGGGGACTAGCGGGAGGTAGTTATAATGAGCAGTTCTTC	CSGGGGLAGGSYNEQFF
-	TRBV2	-	TRBJ1-2	TGTGCCAGCAGACGAGGGGGGACTGACTATGGCTACACCTTC	CASRRGGTDYGYTF